These 28 T cell receptor beta chains share one sample of origin, sequenced in a study of T cell repertoires in ileal Crohn's disease. The method was immunoSEQ multiplex PCR; TCRdb's version includes in-frame clones alone and lacks a portion of them. The repertoire consists of around 1,500 clones, with approximately 80% occurring once and the leading ten covering 35%. Indicated time point: neoterminal ileum biopsy at postoperative endoscopy, about 6 months after surgery. Sequencing was performed on ileal tissue. These receptors originate from an adult with Crohn's disease.

This clone is categorized as large (0.1 to 1%). This chain links TRBV4-3 with TRBJ1-2; maybe TRBD1 (6 bases). Trimming took off 6 bases at V and 8 bases at J, with 16 bases between the two ends. CDR1 and CDR2 (germline): LGHNA, YSLEER. The CDR3 is made up of 13 amino acids. CDR3 loop: CASSGGLRRGYTF. CDR3 DNA sequence: TGCGCCAGCAGTGGGGGCCTACGGCGGGGCTACACCTTC.

The V call is TRBV7-3, the J call TRBJ1-6; TRBD1 might be the D (5 bases). The V and J ends lost 4 bases and 10 bases respectively, with 14 bases between them. CDR3 length: 14 residues. The germline V gene encodes CDR1 SGHTA and CDR2 FQGTGA. CDR3 loop: CASSWDAAGSPLHF. CDR3 in DNA: TGTGCCAGCAGCTGGGACGCGGCGGGGTCACCCCTCCACTTT.

The J gene is TRBJ2-2, the V gene TRBV7-2; 10 positions match TRBD2. This CDR3 has 19 residues. V was clipped by 8 bases and J by 4 bases; unmatched bases: 19. Germline CDR1 and CDR2: SGHTA and FQGNSA. CDR3 DNA sequence: TGTGCCAGCGCTCCCATTCGTTCTAGCGGGGGCATCGGCACCGGGGAGCTGTTTTTT. It is translated as CASAPIRSSGGIGTGELFF.

The chain employs TRBV7-3 and TRBJ1-1; perhaps TRBD1 as D (5 bases). The length of the CDR3 is 13 residues. CDR1 and CDR2 (germline): SGHTA, FQGTGA. Trimming removed 3 bases from V and 1 base from J, with 6 bases in between. The CDR3 region is CASSFQGNTEAFF. CDR3 in DNA: TGTGCCAGCAGCTTCCAGGGGAACACTGAAGCTTTCTTT.

On this clone: Other DNA sequences in this specimen translate into the identical CDR3. The J gene is TRBJ1-1, the V gene TRBV5-6; a weak D match, TRBD1 (5 bases). The ends were cut back, 4 bases at V and 3 bases at J, with 10 bases in the middle. The CDR3 runs 13 residues. Germline CDR1 SGHDT, CDR2 YYEEEE. The CDR3 loop reads CASSGQGYTEAFF. The DNA of the CDR3 is TGTGCCAGCAGCGGCCAGGGTTACACTGAAGCTTTCTTT.

The CDR3 reads CSVAPGGGVSTEAFF. DNA for the CDR3: TGCAGCGTTGCCCCAGGGGGCGGTGTGAGCACTGAAGCTTTCTTT. This rearrangement joins TRBV29-1 to TRBJ1-1, with 8 bases identical to TRBD1. The J segment lost 4 bases and the V segment lost 4 bases, leaving 11 bases of the junction unmatched. This CDR3 is 15 amino acids long. Germline CDR1 reads SQVTM; CDR2 reads ANQGSEA.

CDR3: CASSSYYEQYF. In DNA form, the CDR3 reads TGTGCCAGCAGCTCCTACTACGAGCAGTACTTC. This chain connects TRBV7-2 to TRBJ2-7, with D unresolved. The length of the CDR3 is 11 residues. CDR1 and CDR2 (germline): SGHTA, FQGNSA. The V gene lost 4 bases and the J gene lost 3 bases, with 4 bases spanning the gap.

This sequence joins TRBV9 and TRBJ2-5, with TRBD2 identical over 9 bases. In germline, CDR1 is SGDLS, CDR2 YYNGEE. After removal of 5 bases from V and 0 bases from J, the junction contained 2 bases not matched to a gene. The CDR3 has 14 residues. CDR3 in amino acids: CASSAGGYQETQYF. CDR3 sequence (DNA): TGTGCCAGCAGTGCGGGGGGGTACCAAGAGACCCAGTACTTC.

V is TRBV7-9 and J is TRBJ2-5; tentatively, D is TRBD1 (6 bases). Germline CDR1 SEHNR, CDR2 FQNEAQ (reference sequence). This CDR3 region has 14 residues. The germline V and J ends were trimmed by 2 bases and 0 bases, with 7 bases remaining between them. DNA for the CDR3: TGTGCCAGCAGCTTATACAGGGACCAAGAGACCCAGTACTTC. This translates into CASSLYRDQETQYF. Supplemented by reference TRBV7-9 and TRBJ2-5, the full variable domain reads DTGVSQNPRHKITKRGQNVTFRCDPISEHNRLYWYRQTLGQGPEFLTYFQNEAQLEKSRLLSDRFSAERPKGSFSTLEIQRTEQGDSAMYLCASSLYRDQETQYFGPGTRLLVL.

The J gene is TRBJ1-2, the V gene TRBV5-1, with 9 bases aligning to TRBD1. After removal of 0 bases from V and 7 bases from J, the junction contained 4 bases not matched to a gene. The germline V gene encodes CDR1 SGHRS and CDR2 YFSETQ. The CDR3 length is 14 residues. The CDR3 DNA reads as TGCGCCAGCAGCTTGGACAGGGGGCCGGGTGGCTACACCTTC. Protein product: CASSLDRGPGGYTF.

This clone turned up a few times. The gene calls are TRBV7-2 and TRBJ1-1, with TRBD1 matching over 8 bases. Germline V CDR1 and CDR2: SGHTA, FQGNSA. V lost 5 bases, J lost 8 bases, and 13 bases stayed unmatched. This CDR3 is built from 15 residues. The CDR3: CASSLIPGTGAEAFF. The CDR3 bases are TGTGCCAGCAGCCTCATCCCCGGGACAGGTGCCGAAGCTTTCTTT.

The genes are TRBV2 and TRBJ2-1; a possible D gene is TRBD1 (6 bases). Trimming took 7 bases from V and 7 from J, leaving 14 bases between them. The germline V gene has CDR1 SNHLY and CDR2 FYNNEI. The CDR3 loop spans 13 amino acids. This CDR3 reads CASNIVRGNEQFF. The CDR3 DNA follows: TGTGCCAGCAATATAGTCAGGGGTAATGAGCAGTTCTTC.

V gene TRBV4-1 combines with J gene TRBJ1-1; D is unclear. CDR1 MGHRA and CDR2 YSYEKL come from the germline V gene. There are 16 residues in the CDR3. The V end lost 3 bases, the J end lost 2 bases, and 16 bases lay between the germline ends. CDR3 protein: CASSHDRTPLNTEAFF. CDR3 in DNA: TGCGCCAGCAGCCATGATCGTACTCCACTAAACACTGAAGCTTTCTTT.

V usage is TRBV27 and J usage is TRBJ1-5; 9 positions match TRBD1. Germline V gene lookup returns CDR1 MNHEY and CDR2 SMNVEV (reference sequence). V dropped 7 bases and J dropped 0; count of bases not matched to a gene: 7. This CDR3 has 16 amino acids. The CDR3 DNA sequence: TGTGCCAGCAACCGAAACAGGGGGCATAGCAATCAGCCCCAGCATTTT. Amino acids: CASNRNRGHSNQPQHF.

This clone was detected only a few times. The V and J genes are TRBV30 and TRBJ2-3; D is ambiguous. Trimming pared 3 bases from V and 5 bases from J, leaving 6 bases between. Germline V lookup: CDR1 GTSNPN, CDR2 SVGIG (reference sequence). This CDR3 has 11 amino acids. The CDR3 DNA reads TGTGCCTGGAGCGTCGGAGATACGCAGTATTTT. Amino acid sequence: CAWSVGDTQYF.

J is TRBJ1-2 and V is TRBV19, with D uncertain. V dropped 4 bases and J dropped 0 bases, with 6 bases sitting between them. Germline V lookup: CDR1 LNHDA, CDR2 SQIVND (reference sequence). This CDR3 is 13 amino acids long. CDR3 DNA sequence: TGTGCCAGTAGTAAGGGAGCTAACTATGGCTACACCTTC. This translates into CASSKGANYGYTF.

The rearrangement joins TRBV6-1 to TRBJ2-1; D uncertain. The V and J ends lost 3 bases and 2 bases respectively, with 11 bases between them. The CDR3 sequence is 15 residues long. The germline V gene has CDR1 MNHNS and CDR2 SASEGT. This chain's CDR3 is CASSDPTSTYNEQFF. For the CDR3, the DNA is TGTGCCAGCAGTGACCCGACTTCGACCTACAATGAGCAGTTCTTC.

This clone turned up a few times. V and J are TRBV6-6 and TRBJ1-2; D not certain. Germline V lookup: CDR1 MNHNY, CDR2 SVGAGI (reference sequence). The CDR3 extends over 14 amino acids. V shed 2 bases and J shed 6 bases, with 13 bases lying between them. The CDR3 DNA sequence: TGTGCCAGCAGTTACCTCAAGAGGGCTGATGGCTACACCTTC. This gives the protein CASSYLKRADGYTF.

Here the CDR3 DNA reads TGTGCCAGCAGCCTGGGGGGAAACTACGAGCAGTACTTC. It translates to CASSLGGNYEQYF. J is TRBJ2-7 and V is TRBV11-2, with D maybe TRBD2 (6 bases). Trimming stripped 5 bases from V and 3 bases from J, with 11 bases between. Germline CDR1 reads SGHAT; CDR2 reads FQNNGV. CDR3 length: 13 amino acids.

The genes are TRBV7-9 and TRBJ1-6; TRBD1 agrees at 8 bases. Germline lookup yields CDR1 SEHNR and CDR2 FQNEAQ (reference sequence). CDR3 length: 15 residues. The ends lost 6 bases at V and 6 bases at J; junction bases unmatched: 7. CDR3 sequence: CASRDTGGVNSPLHF. In DNA, the CDR3 is TGTGCCAGCAGGGACACAGGGGGGGTTAATTCACCCCTCCACTTT.

The gene calls are TRBV19 and TRBJ1-2, with 8 bases that match TRBD1. The ends lost 7 bases at V and 7 bases at J; junction bases unmatched: 8. The germline gives CDR1 LNHDA, CDR2 SQIVND (reference sequence). The CDR3 contains 13 residues. The CDR3 reads CASNLQGVAGYTF. CDR3 nucleotides: TGTGCCAGTAATCTACAGGGGGTAGCTGGCTACACCTTC.

By sample share, this clone is large. This chain uses TRBV11-1 with TRBJ1-6; perhaps TRBD1 as D (5 bases). Germline V lookup: CDR1 SGHAT, CDR2 FQDESV (reference sequence). CDR3 length: 14 amino acids. V lost 6 bases, J lost 14 bases, and 20 bases lay in between. In DNA, the CDR3 is TGTGCCAGCAGGCCGAATTGGGACTCTGAGGCCCTCCACTTT. Translated, it gives CASRPNWDSEALHF.

This chain links TRBV4-1 with TRBJ1-2, with 7 bases lining up with TRBD1. This CDR3 is built from 17 residues. In germline, CDR1 is MGHRA, CDR2 YSYEKL. The V gene end was trimmed by 4 bases and the J gene end by 2 bases; junction bases not matched to a gene: 13. This chain's CDR3 is CASSLPPNRGTNYGYTF. The CDR3 nucleotides are TGCGCCAGCAGCCTTCCCCCAAACAGGGGAACGAACTATGGCTACACCTTC.

This clone has just one count. The J gene is TRBJ1-2, the V gene TRBV18; D not resolved. Germline CDR1 is KGHSH and CDR2 is LQKENI. Trimming took off 2 bases at V and 1 base at J, with 11 bases between the two ends. The CDR3 length is 15 residues. The CDR3 DNA reads as TGTGCCAGCTCACCAGGCTGGAGCCTTAACTATGGCTACACCTTC. Translating gives CASSPGWSLNYGYTF.

CDR3 DNA sequence: TGCGCCAGCAGCTTGGACAGAGAAGAGACCCAGTACTTC. This gives the protein CASSLDREETQYF. The chain has TRBV5-1 and TRBJ2-5; D is unresolved. The CDR3 sequence is 13 residues long. Germline CDR1 is SGHRS and CDR2 is YFSETQ. V lost 0 bases to trimming and J lost 3 bases, with 6 bases between them. The full variable domain, completed using reference TRBV5-1 and TRBJ2-5, is KAGVTQTPRYLIKTRGQQVTLSCSPISGHRSVSWYQQTPGQGLQFLFEYFSETQRNKGNFPGRFSGRQFSNSRSEMNVSTLELGDSALYLCASSLDREETQYFGPGTRLLVL.

The chain couples TRBV10-2 to TRBJ1-3; maybe TRBD1 (6 bases). The germline V gene encodes CDR1 WSHSY and CDR2 SAAADI. This CDR3 contains 13 residues. Trimming removed 7 bases at V and 4 bases at J, with 11 bases between. The CDR3 bases are TGCGCCAGCACCCAGACAGGAGGAAACACCATATATTTT. It is translated as CASTQTGGNTIYF.

The chain employs TRBV6-1 and TRBJ1-6; D perhaps matches TRBD1 (5 bases). CDR3 length: 14 amino acids. Trimming pared 10 bases from V and 8 bases from J, leaving 18 bases between. Germline V lookup: CDR1 MNHNS, CDR2 SASEGT. CDR3 sequence: CAITVGVQDSPLHF. CDR3 sequence (DNA): TGTGCCATCACGGTAGGGGTCCAGGATTCACCCCTCCACTTT.

The chain has TRBV30 and TRBJ1-5; 10 bases are a match to TRBD1. The V gene's germline CDR1 is GTSNPN and CDR2 SVGIG (reference sequence). The CDR3 length is 12 residues. The V gene end was trimmed by 7 bases and the J gene end by 5 bases; junction bases not matched to a gene: 2. In nucleotides, the CDR3 is TGTGCCTCCGGGACAGGGGATCAGCCCCAGCATTTT. Amino acids: CASGTGDQPQHF.